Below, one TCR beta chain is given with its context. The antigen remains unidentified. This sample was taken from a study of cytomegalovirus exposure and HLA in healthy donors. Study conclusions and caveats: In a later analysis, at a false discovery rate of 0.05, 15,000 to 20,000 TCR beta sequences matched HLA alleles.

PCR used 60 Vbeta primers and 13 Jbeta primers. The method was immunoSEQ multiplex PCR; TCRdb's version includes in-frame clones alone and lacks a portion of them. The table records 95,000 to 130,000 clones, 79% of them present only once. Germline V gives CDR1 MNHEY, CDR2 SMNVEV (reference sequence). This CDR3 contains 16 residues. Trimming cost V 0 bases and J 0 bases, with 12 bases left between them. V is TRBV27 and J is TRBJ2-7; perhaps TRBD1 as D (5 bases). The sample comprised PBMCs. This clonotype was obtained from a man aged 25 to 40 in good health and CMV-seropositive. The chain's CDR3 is CASSLSAGIVSYEQYF. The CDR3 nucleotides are TGTGCCAGCAGTTTATCAGCAGGGATCGTCTCCTACGAGCAGTACTTC.